This entry lists 8 T cell receptor beta chains sequenced from one sample in a study of T cells in severe cutaneous drug reactions. The patients sequenced had a carbamazepine-induced Stevens-Johnson syndrome or toxic epidermal necrolysis reaction. Bulk and single-cell libraries used iRepertoire multiplex PCR with TCR subtype-specific primers. TCRdb re-called the multiplex PCR reads and shows each CDR3 protein once, DNA omitted. Seen in this sample are a few thousand distinct CDR3 sequences; the ten most common clones hold around three quarters. Sequencing was carried out using PBMCs. These receptors originate from a human donor with Stevens-Johnson syndrome, a severe cutaneous drug reaction.

This clonotype shows up as medium-sized by frequency. The rearrangement uses TRBV7-6 and TRBJ2-1. The germline gives CDR1 SGHVS, CDR2 FNYEAQ. The CDR3 extends over 11 amino acids. CDR3 sequence: CASSLSSEQFF.

The genes are TRBV28 and TRBJ2-7; TCRdb gives TRBD2 as the D gene, but with no DNA this cannot be confirmed. Germline CDR1 MDHEN, CDR2 SYDVKM. This CDR3 comprises 13 residues. CDR3 sequence reads: CASQGGGSYEQYF. Full variable domain (remainder filled in from reference TRBV28 and TRBJ2-7): DVKVTQSSRYLVKRTGEKVFLECVQDMDHENMFWYRQDPGLGLRLIYFSYDVKMKEKGDIPEGYSVSREKKERFSLILESASTNQTSMYLCASQGGGSYEQYFGPGTRLTVT.

The V call is TRBV19, the J call TRBJ2-7; as DNA is missing, the TRBD2 call by TCRdb cannot be tested. Looked up from germline, CDR1 is LNHDA and CDR2 is SQIVND (reference sequence). The CDR3 covers 13 residues. CDR3 in amino acids: CASSVRGSYEQYF.

The CDR3 reads CASSLQSNQETQYF. The chain uses TRBV28 and TRBJ2-5. This CDR3 has 14 residues. Germline loops: CDR1 MDHEN, CDR2 SYDVKM.

This chain links TRBV10-3 with TRBJ2-1; the TCRdb D gene call, TRBD1, has no DNA to confirm it. This CDR3 has 13 residues. Per the germline V gene, CDR1 is ENHRY and CDR2 is SYGVKD. The CDR3 here is CAIKRGGENEQFF.

The chain has TRBV19 and TRBJ2-1; TCRdb reports TRBD2, a call that lacks DNA to check it against. The germline gives CDR1 LNHDA, CDR2 SQIVND (reference sequence). CDR3 length equals 15 residues. The CDR3 here is CASSIGLAYYNEQFF. The complete variable domain, with remaining parts taken from reference TRBV19 and TRBJ2-1, reads DGGITQSPKYLFRKEGQNVTLSCEQNLNHDAMYWYRQDPGQGLRLIYYSQIVNDFQKGDIAEGYSVSREKKESFPLTVTSAQKNPTAFYLCASSIGLAYYNEQFFGPGTRLTVL.

The V gene is TRBV5-1, the J gene TRBJ2-2; TCRdb outputs TRBD2, but without DNA this stays unchecked. The V gene's germline CDR1 is SGHRS and CDR2 YFSETQ. This CDR3 is 17 amino acids long. The CDR3 loop is CASRSLSGWLNTGELFF.

The J gene is TRBJ2-5, the V gene TRBV28; with no DNA, the TCRdb D assignment of TRBD1 cannot be verified. This CDR3 has 15 amino acids. CDR1 and CDR2 from the germline V gene are MDHEN and SYDVKM. CDR3 in amino acids: CASSPSPGIQETQYF.